This T cell receptor beta chain appears in the sequencing data of a study of T cells in Graves' hyperthyroidism and ophthalmopathy. Study-level findings and limits: Blood samples included most of the expanded thyroid clonotypes exceeding 0.001.

Patients were aged 18 to 65, had disease duration under 2 months, and had newly diagnosed hyperthyroidism. A note on this clonotype: Its antigen is as yet unknown.

Authors of the study amplified TCR beta CDR3 regions from RNA transcripts. Primed by the HTBI set, a first-round RT-PCR was run on the TCR CDR3. A single record per CDR3 protein comes from TCRdb applying MiXCR to the multiplex PCR reads. The repertoire holds roughly 580,000 distinct CDR3 sequences, with just over 45% as singletons. V gave up 2 bases and J gave up 6 bases, with 13 bases separating them. This CDR3 is 14 amino acids long. Germline assignment: CDR1 DFQATT and CDR2 SNEGSKA (reference sequence). The source of this sequence is a woman under 30 with Graves' hyperthyroidism. The chain has TRBV20-1 and TRBJ2-2, with D possibly being TRBD1 (6 bases). Sequencing input: peripheral blood or thyroid tissue (not recorded which). The DNA for the CDR3 is TGCAGTGCTAGACAACAGGGAGCTGCCGGGGAGCTGTTTTTT. Amino acids: CSARQQGAAGELFF.